This TCR beta chain was recovered during a study of cytomegalovirus exposure and HLA in healthy donors. Study as a whole: Early released data had around 79 million unique TCRs, all coming from HLA-typed donors. Ancestry clustering placed around four fifths of under 450 genotyped donors in the Caucasian-associated cluster.

The V gene lost 7 bases and the J gene lost 4 bases, with 20 bases spanning the gap. CDR1 and CDR2 (germline): MNHNS, SASEGT. This CDR3 is 16 amino acids long. Both 60 Vbeta primers and 13 Jbeta primers went into the PCR. The repertoire was sequenced with immunoSEQ multiplex PCR; TCRdb's copy has only in-frame clones and lacks some. Recorded for this sample: 100,000 to 150,000 clones. On this clone: What it binds is not known.

Notes on the study in general: In a later analysis, most CMV-associated TCR beta chains appeared HLA-restricted. Across donors, presence/absence analyses took sequencing depth to be roughly uniform.

The chain is built from TRBV6-1 and TRBJ1-5; D may be TRBD1 (6 bases). The TCR sequence derives from a man between 18 and 29 years old in good health and CMV-seronegative. Sequencing was performed on PBMCs. The DNA for the CDR3 is TGTGCCAGCACTGAGCCAGGGGAAATGGGGAATCAGCCCCAGCATTTT. This sequence encodes CASTEPGEMGNQPQHF.